This TCR beta chain emerged from a study of T cells in localized non-small cell lung cancer. Broader study findings: The study detected a median around 57 of the top 100 tumor clones in adjacent lung. Uninvolved adjacent lung had more T cell clonality than any other tissue, topping tumor. Higher blood T cell density went with longer overall survival.

This CDR3 region has 15 residues. Per the germline V gene, CDR1 is MNHGY and CDR2 is SAAAGT. Trimming shortened V by 2 bases and J by 2 bases, and 11 bases separated the two germline ends. As concerns this clone: Antigen: not known.

TCRdb keeps only in-frame clones here, not all; method: immunoSEQ multiplex PCR. The sample includes about 3,500 clones, about 33% of them seen just once. Researchers cut adjacent lung at least 2 cm from the tumor margin, and it showed no atypia. The chain joins TRBV6-8 to TRBJ2-3; D is possibly TRBD1 or TRBD2 (5 bases each). The sequencing used normal lung tissue next to the tumor, collected before any cancer treatment. The clonotype was recovered from a woman aged 40-70 years with stage I lung adenocarcinoma. In DNA form, the CDR3 reads TGTGCCAGCAGTTACGGGGGTTCCCTCACAGATACGCAGTATTTT. The encoded protein is CASSYGGSLTDTQYF.